This T cell receptor beta chain was sequenced during a study of T cell changes during pregnancy in multiple sclerosis. The method was immunoSEQ multiplex PCR; TCRdb's version includes in-frame clones alone and lacks a portion of them. The sample consists of 27,000 or so clones, 88% of them appearing once. The sample consisted of CD8+ T cells from peripheral blood mononuclear cells, taken in the second trimester of pregnancy. This TCR was sampled from a female donor with multiple sclerosis, enrolled in a pregnancy study.

CDR3 DNA: TGTGCCAGCAGCTTAGGACAGCCGTGGGCTTTCTTT. Its protein product is CASSLGQPWAFF. The gene calls are TRBV5-5 and TRBJ1-1; TRBD1 might be the D (6 bases). The CDR3 loop spans 12 amino acids. V lost 2 bases, J lost 11 bases, and 13 bases lay in between. Germline CDR1 and CDR2: SGHKS and YYEKEE (reference sequence).